The sequence of this T cell receptor (beta chain) was determined in a study of T cells expressing NK-cell markers. Across the whole study: The authors derived TCR beta repertoires from sorted CD3+CD56+NKG2C+, CD3+CD56+NKG2C- and CD3+CD56-NKG2C+ T cells. Overall study results and limits: Clarity on HCMV specificity was lacking for the expanded NKG2C+ T cell clones.

On this clonotype itself: Its target is not known.

The authors generated TCR beta cDNA through 5'RACE template switching with UMIs. From its re-call of the 5' RACE reads, TCRdb lists each CDR3 protein once, without DNA. The sample table sets out around 380,000 distinct CDR3 sequences. CDR1 is SGHRS and CDR2 is YFSETQ in the germline V gene. The CDR3 has 16 residues. The sequence derives from a woman between 45 and 60 years old in good health. The chain employs TRBV5-1 and TRBJ2-3; TCRdb calls TRBD2, which cannot be checked without DNA. Sequenced input: blood T cells: a sorted CD56 or NKG2C T cell subset, CD4+ or CD8+ T cells, or bulk PBMC T cells (not recorded which). The CDR3 protein is CASSLDGSRSTDTQYF.